The source of this TCR beta chain is a study of blood T cell repertoires in COVID-19. Study-wide background: Specimens from acute and convalescent COVID-19 originated in the United States, Italy and Spain. PBMCs, B-cell-depleted T cells, or T cells provided the cDNA or gDNA that made up the material.

Original analysis: How many nucleated cells were present was estimated from reference gene primer amplification. Produced via immunoSEQ multiplex PCR; TCRdb's table is partial and in-frame only. That table gives V, J and clone size, and the DNA gave D and trimming. The repertoire holds about 230,000 clones, with approximately 81% as singletons. This clone was found once. This CDR3 has 14 amino acids. Germline CDR1 is ENHRY and CDR2 is SYGVKD. V dropped 4 bases and J dropped 4 bases, with 11 bases sitting between them. The clonotype comes from a man aged 40-49 years with acute or convalescent COVID-19. This chain links TRBV10-3 with TRBJ2-1, with a weak D call TRBD2 (5 bases). What was sequenced was peripheral blood. This CDR3 is CAISVDPGYNEQFF. The CDR3 DNA follows: TGTGCCATCAGTGTGGATCCGGGGTACAATGAGCAGTTCTTC.